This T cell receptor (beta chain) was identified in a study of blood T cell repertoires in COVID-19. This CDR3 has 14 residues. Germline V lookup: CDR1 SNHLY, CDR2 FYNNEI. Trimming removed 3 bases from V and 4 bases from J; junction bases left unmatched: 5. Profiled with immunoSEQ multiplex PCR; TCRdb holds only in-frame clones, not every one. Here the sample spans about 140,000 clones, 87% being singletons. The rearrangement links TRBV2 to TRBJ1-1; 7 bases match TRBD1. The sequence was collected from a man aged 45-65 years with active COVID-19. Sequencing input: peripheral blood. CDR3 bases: TGTGCCAGCAGTGATAGGGGGCACGGCACTGAAGCTTTCTTT. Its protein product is CASSDRGHGTEAFF.